This T cell receptor beta chain was captured by sequencing in a study of T cell changes during pregnancy in multiple sclerosis. Produced via immunoSEQ multiplex PCR; TCRdb's table is partial and in-frame only. The table shows about 120,000 clones, with approximately 94% occurring only once. The germline CDR1 and CDR2 sequences are MGHRA and YSYEKL. The CDR3 totals 16 residues. Unmatched junction bases numbered 9, after V lost 5 bases and J lost 4 bases. V and J are TRBV4-1 and TRBJ1-5; 9 positions match TRBD1. Source: peripheral blood, taken before pregnancy. This TCR was recovered from a female donor with multiple sclerosis, enrolled in a pregnancy study. CDR3 sequence reads: CASSASGTGRNQPQHF. CDR3 nucleotides: TGCGCCAGCAGCGCCTCCGGGACAGGGCGTAATCAGCCCCAGCATTTT.